These T cell receptor beta chains were read from a single sample in a study of blood T cell repertoires in COVID-19. The repertoire was sequenced with immunoSEQ multiplex PCR; TCRdb's copy has only in-frame clones and lacks some. Here the sample spans roughly 400,000 clones, approximately 91% being singletons. Sequencing was done on a sample of PBMCs or T cells enriched from blood (not recorded which). The receptors shown here come from a woman aged 40-49 years with acute COVID-19. CDR3s include the opening cysteine and the closing phenylalanine or tryptophan. The D gene is left open where the match is weak. A clone size is listed for some rows: how often the clone was seen (once, few, many), or a class if it is expanded.

abundance | j_gene | v_gene | d_gene | CDR3aa | CDR3nt
many | TRBJ1-6 | TRBV3-1/TRBV3-2 | NA | CASSRWLGGSDSPLHF | TGTGCCAGCAGCCGTTGGTTGGGAGGTAGTGATTCACCCCTCCACTTT
once | TRBJ2-5 | TRBV5-1 | TRBD2 | CASSPSGVAETQYF | TGCGCCAGCAGCCCTAGCGGGGTGGCGGAGACCCAGTACTTC
NA | TRBJ1-4 | TRBV30 | NA | CAWSGGPPWANEKLFF | TGTGCCTGGAGTGGGGGCCCCCCATGGGCTAATGAAAAACTGTTTTTT
NA | TRBJ2-7 | TRBV6-5 | NA | CASSPRGGTYEQYF | TGTGCCAGCAGTCCCCGAGGAGGGACCTACGAGCAGTACTTC
NA | TRBJ2-1 | TRBV5-1 | TRBD2 | CASSRDPGLGYNEQFF | TGCGCCAGCAGCCGAGACCCGGGACTAGGCTACAATGAGCAGTTCTTC
NA | TRBJ2-1 | TRBV13 | TRBD1 | CASSSGTGSYNEQFF | TGTGCCAGCTCCAGCGGGACAGGGAGCTACAATGAGCAGTTCTTC
NA | TRBJ1-2 | TRBV29-1 | TRBD1 | CSVRQGIYGYTF | TGCAGCGTCCGACAGGGAATCTATGGCTACACCTTC
NA | TRBJ2-7 | TRBV7-7 | TRBD2 | CASSLEAGGPYEQYF | TGTGCCAGCAGCTTAGAGGCGGGGGGACCCTACGAGCAGTACTTC
NA | TRBJ2-6 | TRBV5-1 | NA | CASQDNSGANVLTF | TGCGCCAGCCAGGACAACTCTGGGGCCAACGTCCTGACTTTC
NA | TRBJ2-1 | TRBV14 | NA | CASSRGPGGEQFF | TGTGCCAGCAGCCGGGGGCCTGGGGGTGAGCAGTTCTTC
NA | TRBJ1-6 | TRBV2 | NA | CASSGGTHYNSPLHF | TGTGCCAGCAGTGGCGGGACCCACTATAATTCACCCCTCCACTTT
NA | TRBJ1-6 | TRBV10-2 | NA | CASSDYVNSPLHF | TGCGCCAGCAGTGATTATGTAAATTCACCCCTCCACTTT
NA | TRBJ1-6 | TRBV3-1/TRBV3-2 | TRBD1 | CASRQGISNSPLHF | TGTGCCAGCAGACAGGGGATTAGTAATTCACCCCTCCACTTT
NA | TRBJ1-4 | TRBV14 | TRBD1 | CASSQRTGGYEKLFF | TGTGCCAGCAGCCAACGGACAGGGGGCTACGAAAAACTGTTTTTT
once | TRBJ2-1 | TRBV4-1 | NA | CASSQAWGGAYNEQFF | TGCGCCAGCAGCCAAGCCTGGGGGGGCGCCTACAATGAGCAGTTCTTC
NA | TRBJ1-6 | TRBV6-1 | NA | CASSGGHPSSYNSPLHF | TGTGCCAGCAGTGGGGGACACCCGAGCTCCTATAATTCACCCCTCCACTTT
few | TRBJ1-5 | TRBV7-8 | NA | CASSSLGTGGVDQPQHF | TGTGCCAGCAGCTCCCTAGGTACGGGGGGGGTTGATCAGCCCCAGCATTTT
NA | TRBJ2-7 | TRBV3-1/TRBV3-2 | NA | CASSQGLGQAPYEQYF | TGTGCCAGCAGCCAAGGACTGGGGCAGGCCCCCTACGAGCAGTACTTC
NA | TRBJ1-1 | TRBV27 | TRBD1 | CASSPPGQGLGTEAFF | TGTGCCAGCAGTCCCCCCGGACAGGGGTTGGGCACTGAAGCTTTCTTT
few | TRBJ1-1 | TRBV5-5 | NA | CASSFADLGTEAFF | TGTGCCAGCAGCTTTGCGGATCTGGGCACTGAAGCTTTCTTT
NA | TRBJ1-5 | TRBV6-5 | NA | CASSLKTGGNQPQHF | TGTGCCAGCAGTTTGAAGACCGGGGGGAATCAGCCCCAGCATTTT
once | TRBJ1-1 | TRBV5-6 | NA | CASSLWPVMNTEAFF | TGTGCCAGCAGCCTTTGGCCAGTCATGAACACTGAAGCTTTCTTT
NA | TRBJ2-3 | TRBV4-1 | TRBD2 | CASSQRSGGAGTQYF | TGCGCCAGCAGCCAGCGAAGCGGGGGGGCGGGTACGCAGTATTTT
NA | TRBJ1-4 | TRBV19 | NA | CASSPSAGTNEKLFF | TGTGCCAGTAGTCCGTCGGCGGGAACTAATGAAAAACTGTTTTTT
NA | TRBJ1-1 | TRBV19 | TRBD1 | CASSTPGQGVWDTEAFF | TGTGCCAGTAGTACACCGGGACAGGGAGTTTGGGACACTGAAGCTTTCTTT
NA | TRBJ2-3 | TRBV5-1 | TRBD2 | CASSASGGAGTDTQYF | TGCGCCAGCAGCGCGAGCGGGGGGGCCGGTACAGATACGCAGTATTTT
NA | TRBJ1-5 | TRBV7-2 | NA | CASTLLGAPSNQPQHF | TGTGCCAGCACCCTCTTAGGAGCCCCTAGCAATCAGCCCCAGCATTTT
NA | TRBJ2-7 | TRBV4-1 | TRBD1 | CASSQLTGTGAYEQYF | TGCGCCAGCAGCCAACTAACCGGGACAGGGGCCTACGAGCAGTACTTC
once | TRBJ1-5 | TRBV6-1 | NA | CASSEASRNQPQHF | TGTGCCAGCAGTGAAGCTAGTAGAAATCAGCCCCAGCATTTT
NA | TRBJ1-6 | TRBV2 | NA | CASSGAPGTPLHF | TGTGCCAGTTCAGGGGCCCCGGGGACACCCCTCCACTTT
once | TRBJ2-5 | TRBV6-5 | TRBD1 | CASRRTGETQYF | TGTGCCAGCAGACGGACAGGGGAGACCCAGTACTTC
NA | TRBJ2-1 | TRBV11-3 | TRBD2 | CASSLTVGTSGGNEQFF | TGTGCCAGCAGCTTAACAGTAGGGACTAGCGGGGGGAATGAGCAGTTCTTC
NA | TRBJ2-7 | TRBV7-9 | NA | CASSLKVGYEQYF | TGTGCCAGCAGCTTGAAAGTCGGCTACGAGCAGTACTTC
NA | TRBJ1-2 | TRBV5-5 | NA | CASSVRAEANYGYTF | TGTGCCAGCAGCGTCAGGGCAGAAGCTAACTATGGCTACACCTTC
NA | TRBJ1-5 | TRBV27 | NA | CASSYTGSNQPQHF | TGTGCCAGCAGTTATACGGGTAGCAATCAGCCCCAGCATTTT
NA | TRBJ2-6 | TRBV5-8 | TRBD1 | CASSPGQGGGANVLTF | TGTGCCAGCAGTCCAGGACAGGGAGGTGGGGCCAACGTCCTGACTTTC